The 29 T cell receptor beta chains presented below share a single source sample, sequenced in a study of blood T cells in healthy people across ages. Then a second PCR, running about 6 to 12 cycles, was carried out with a sample-barcoded 5' primer and a J-beta primer mix. TCRdb processed the 5' RACE reads anew with MiXCR; each CDR3 protein has one entry. This table holds roughly 800,000 distinct CDR3 sequences, about 53% found once. The sequenced sample consisted of blood. Source of these receptors: an elderly man in good health.

The DNA of the CDR3 is TGCAGTGCTAGGCCTGATCAACGCAATGAGCAGTTCTTC. Translating gives CSARPDQRNEQFF. The chain has TRBV20-1 and TRBJ2-1, with D uncertain. CDR3 length equals 13 residues. Germline CDR1 is DFQATT and CDR2 is SNEGSKA (reference sequence). Trimming cost V 3 bases and J 6 bases, with 12 bases left between them.

The genes are TRBV11-1 and TRBJ2-7, with 9 bases matching TRBD2. The junction had 12 bases not matched to a gene; V was cut back by 5 bases and J by 7 bases. Germline V lookup: CDR1 SGHAT, CDR2 FQDESV (reference sequence). The CDR3 length is 15 residues. For the CDR3, the DNA is TGTGCCAGCAGCGCCGATCCTAGCGGGAAATGGGAGCAGTACTTC. Protein product: CASSADPSGKWEQYF. Combining the CDR3 with reference TRBV11-1 and TRBJ2-7 gives the whole variable domain EAEVAQSPRYKITEKSQAVAFWCDPISGHATLYWYRQILGQGPELLVQFQDESVVDDSQLPKDRFSAERLKGVDSTLKIQPAELGDSAMYLCASSADPSGKWEQYFGPGTRLTVT.

The chain joins TRBV9 to TRBJ2-7; 8 nucleotides match TRBD2. CDR1 and CDR2 from the germline V gene are SGDLS and YYNGEE. J was trimmed by 0 bases and V by 0 bases; bases with no gene match: 8. This CDR3 is built from 17 residues. The CDR3 bases are TGTGCCAGCAGCGTAGACCCCGCAGCGGGGGTCTCCTACGAGCAGTACTTC. The encoded protein is CASSVDPAAGVSYEQYF.

In DNA, the CDR3 is TGTGCCAGCAGTAGCCTTGGGACAGGCTATGGCTACACCTTC. Translation: CASSSLGTGYGYTF. The gene calls are TRBV27 and TRBJ1-2; 8 bases are a match to TRBD1. V was clipped by 5 bases and J by 4 bases; unmatched bases: 6. This CDR3 is built from 14 residues. The germline CDR1 and CDR2 sequences are MNHEY and SMNVEV (reference sequence).

This chain connects TRBV20-1 to TRBJ1-1; a possible D gene is TRBD1 (5 bases). CDR1 and CDR2 (germline): DFQATT, SNEGSKA (reference sequence). The CDR3 is 15 amino acids. Trimming cost V 6 bases and J 0 bases, with 17 bases left between them. CDR3 coding DNA: TGCAGTGCCCCTAATTCTGAGGGGATGAACACTGAAGCTTTCTTT. Translation gives CSAPNSEGMNTEAFF.

This clonotype was observed a handful of times. The genes are TRBV29-1 and TRBJ2-7; D possibly matches TRBD1 or TRBD2 (5 bases each). The V gene lost 7 bases and the J gene lost 0 bases, with 13 bases spanning the gap. Germline V lookup: CDR1 SQVTM, CDR2 ANQGSEA. The length of the CDR3 is 13 residues. CDR3: CSADRDGSYEQYF. CDR3 DNA sequence: TGCAGCGCCGACCGGGACGGCTCCTACGAGCAGTACTTC.

This clonotype has only one observation. This chain uses TRBV7-9 with TRBJ2-5, with TRBD2 matching 7 bases. There are 13 residues in the CDR3. Germline V gene lookup returns CDR1 SEHNR and CDR2 FQNEAQ (reference sequence). Germline trimming cut 7 bases from V and 5 bases from J; bases unmatched to any gene: 7. In DNA form, the CDR3 reads TGTGCCAGCACGGCGGGAGTGGCGGAGACCCAGTACTTC. Its translation is CASTAGVAETQYF.

This chain links TRBV28 with TRBJ2-1; 9 nucleotides agree with TRBD2. The CDR3 loop spans 14 amino acids. From germline, CDR1 is MDHEN and CDR2 SYDVKM. V dropped 6 bases and J dropped 7; count of bases not matched to a gene: 7. CDR3 protein: CASRGGRAGNEQFF. The CDR3 DNA reads as TGTGCCAGCAGGGGCGGGAGGGCCGGTAATGAGCAGTTCTTC.

This clonotype was seen only a few times. The gene calls are TRBV7-2 and TRBJ2-5; 7 bases align to TRBD1. V was clipped by 1 base and J by 1 base; unmatched bases: 3. Germline CDR1 and CDR2: SGHTA and FQGNSA. The CDR3 extends over 15 amino acids. This CDR3 reads CASSLGGGGQETQYF. CDR3 sequence (DNA): TGTGCCAGCAGCTTAGGAGGGGGCGGCCAAGAGACCCAGTACTTC. The full variable domain, with the rest looked up from reference TRBV7-2 and TRBJ2-5, is GAGVSQSPSNKVTEKGKDVELRCDPISGHTALYWYRQSLGQGLEFLIYFQGNSAPDKSGLPSDRFSAERTGGSVSTLTIQRTQQEDSAVYLCASSLGGGGQETQYFGPGTRLLVL.

This clonotype has just a few counts. The chain carries TRBV10-3 and TRBJ2-1; 9 bases line up with TRBD1. V lost 7 bases and J lost 0; bases outside the gene matches: 4. Germline values: CDR1 ENHRY, CDR2 SYGVKD. The CDR3 is 15 residues long. The CDR3 sequence: CAIKGDRDSYNEQFF. For the CDR3, the DNA is TGTGCCATCAAGGGGGACAGGGACTCCTACAATGAGCAGTTCTTC.

J is TRBJ2-1 and V is TRBV5-5; 12 nucleotides agree with TRBD2. V trimming: 1 base; J trimming: 10 bases; junction bases outside the gene matches: 6. This CDR3 region has 15 residues. Germline V lookup: CDR1 SGHKS, CDR2 YYEKEE (reference sequence). The CDR3 here is CASSLRRLAGEEQFF. The CDR3 DNA reads as TGTGCCAGCAGCTTGAGGCGACTAGCGGGAGAAGAGCAGTTCTTC.

This clonotype occurred a few times. The chain has TRBV20-1 and TRBJ1-6, with D perhaps matching TRBD1 (6 bases). The CDR3 sequence is 13 residues long. CDR1 DFQATT and CDR2 SNEGSKA come from the germline V gene (reference sequence). V was pared by 6 bases and J by 7 bases, with 13 bases between. CDR3 bases: TGCAGTGCCCTCGACAGGCCAAATTCACCCCTCCACTTT. It codes for CSALDRPNSPLHF.

The chain is built from TRBV5-1 and TRBJ2-5; D is tentatively TRBD1 or TRBD2 (5 bases each). Trimming took off 0 bases at V and 5 bases at J, with 14 bases between the two ends. CDR1 is SGHRS, CDR2 YFSETQ, per germline. CDR3 length equals 15 residues. The CDR3 DNA sequence: TGCGCCAGCAGCTTGGATGGGGGAGTCAGGGAGACCCAGTACTTC. It translates to CASSLDGGVRETQYF.

This clonotype was counted between two and nine times. The rearrangement uses TRBV29-1 and TRBJ1-2, with 8 bases identical to TRBD1. The ends lost 8 bases at V and 2 bases at J; junction bases unmatched: 10. This CDR3 contains 14 residues. Germline loops: CDR1 SQVTM, CDR2 ANQGSEA. In DNA, the CDR3 is TGCAGCATCCGAGGGACAGGCGAGAACTATGGCTACACCTTC. Encoded protein: CSIRGTGENYGYTF. The full variable domain, with the rest looked up from reference TRBV29-1 and TRBJ1-2, is SAVISQKPSRDICQRGTSLTIQCQVDSQVTMMFWYRQQPGQSLTLIATANQGSEATYESGFVIDKFPISRPNLTFSTLTVSNMSPEDSSIYLCSIRGTGENYGYTFGSGTRLTVV.

V and J are TRBV6-5 and TRBJ1-5; D call uncertain. Trimming left V 0 bases short and J 2 bases short, with 8 bases between. Per germline, CDR1 MNHEY and CDR2 SVGAGI. The CDR3 runs to 15 residues. The CDR3 sequence is CASSYSLGRNQPQHF. DNA for the CDR3: TGTGCCAGCAGTTACTCGTTGGGCCGCAATCAGCCCCAGCATTTT.

This chain links TRBV20-1 with TRBJ2-1; D is tentatively TRBD1 or TRBD2 (5 bases each). The ends were cut back, 6 bases at V and 8 bases at J, with 17 bases in the middle. Germline loops: CDR1 DFQATT, CDR2 SNEGSKA (reference sequence). The CDR3 sequence is 13 residues long. CDR3: CSAPGPFLDEQFF. Here the CDR3 DNA reads TGCAGTGCCCCGGGACCGTTCCTGGATGAGCAGTTCTTC.

V is TRBV11-2 and J is TRBJ2-3; the D gene is possibly TRBD1 (7 bases). The CDR3 covers 16 residues. Trimming stripped 5 bases from V and 14 bases from J, with 29 bases between. Germline assignment: CDR1 SGHAT and CDR2 FQNNGV. CDR3 nucleotide sequence: TGTGCCAGCAGCCCCATCCGGGACTCGGGGGACAGAGACGCGTATTTT. This codes for CASSPIRDSGDRDAYF. Full variable domain (missing parts from reference TRBV11-2 and TRBJ2-3): EAGVAQSPRYKIIEKRQSVAFWCNPISGHATLYWYQQILGQGPKLLIQFQNNGVVDDSQLPKDRFSAERLKGVDSTLKIQPAKLEDSAVYLCASSPIRDSGDRDAYFGPGTRLTVL.

In this sample, this clonotype turned up a few times. The rearrangement joins TRBV11-2 to TRBJ2-5; D gene unclear. Trimming shortened V by 5 bases and J by 2 bases, and 6 bases separated the two germline ends. This CDR3 region has 12 residues. Germline values: CDR1 SGHAT, CDR2 FQNNGV. As DNA, the CDR3 is TGTGCCAGCAGCACGAGGCAAGAGACCCAGTACTTC. It yields the protein CASSTRQETQYF.

The chain links TRBV20-1 to TRBJ1-2; D ambiguous. The V gene's germline CDR1 is DFQATT and CDR2 SNEGSKA (reference sequence). This CDR3 is 13 amino acids long. V lost 2 bases to trimming and J lost 5 bases, with 12 bases between them. CDR3 in amino acids: CSARLADSYGYTF. The CDR3 region has the DNA TGCAGTGCTAGATTGGCAGATTCTTATGGCTACACCTTC.

V is TRBV7-3 and J is TRBJ2-3; D is possibly TRBD2 (6 bases). The V end was cut by 4 bases, the J end by 0 bases, with 8 bases between. Looked up from germline, CDR1 is SGHTA and CDR2 is FQGTGA. The CDR3 is 14 amino acids. The DNA for the CDR3 is TGTGCCAGCAGCTGGGCGGGAAGCACAGATACGCAGTATTTT. Its translation is CASSWAGSTDTQYF.

This clonotype turned up a few times. The chain carries TRBV29-1 and TRBJ2-7, with D possibly TRBD1 on 6 matching bases. The CDR3 contains 13 residues. Trimming removed 6 bases from V and 2 bases from J, with 14 bases in between. CDR1 and CDR2 from the germline V gene are SQVTM and ANQGSEA. The CDR3 reads CSVLQGPTYEQYF. CDR3 DNA: TGCAGCGTCCTCCAGGGGCCAACCTACGAGCAGTACTTC.

The chain links TRBV12-3 or TRBV12-4 to TRBJ2-5, with a possible D match to TRBD2 (6 bases). Between the trimmed V and J ends, which lost 4 bases and 7 bases, there was a span of 22 bases. The CDR3 contains 16 residues. Written as DNA, the CDR3 is TGTGCCAGCAGTTCCCAGACTAGATCTGGGGCTGGGACCCAGTACTTC. Its translation: CASSSQTRSGAGTQYF.

This clonotype was detected only once. The CDR3 spells CSARVDSLGELFF. CDR3 DNA sequence: TGCAGTGCTAGAGTTGACTCCTTGGGGGAGCTGTTTTTT. The chain carries TRBV20-1 and TRBJ2-2; no clear D gene. The CDR3 is made up of 13 amino acids. V was pared by 1 base and J by 8 bases, with 11 bases between. Germline values: CDR1 DFQATT, CDR2 SNEGSKA (reference sequence).

The chain employs TRBV3-1 and TRBJ1-2; 7 bases align to TRBD1. The ends lost 1 base at V and 4 bases at J; junction bases unmatched: 6. The CDR3 is 15 residues long. The germline CDR1 and CDR2 sequences are LGHDT and YNNKEL (reference sequence). Here the CDR3 reads CASSQGPGQVYGYTF. The DNA of the CDR3 is TGTGCCAGCAGCCAAGGGCCAGGACAGGTCTATGGCTACACCTTC. The full variable domain, in which reference TRBV3-1 and TRBJ1-2 provide the parts outside the CDR3, is DTAVSQTPKYLVTQMGNDKSIKCEQNLGHDTMYWYKQDSKKFLKIMFSYNNKELIINETVPNRFSPKSPDKAHLNLHINSLELGDSAVYFCASSQGPGQVYGYTFGSGTRLTVV.

The rearrangement links TRBV12-3 or TRBV12-4 to TRBJ2-1; weak D call: TRBD2 (6 bases). CDR3 length equals 15 residues. V lost 6 bases and J lost 1, with 13 bases in between. CDR3 nucleotide sequence: TGTGCCAGCAGCCCCAGCGGGCTTTCCTACAATGAGCAGTTCTTC. This codes for CASSPSGLSYNEQFF.

The chain is built from TRBV20-1 and TRBJ2-1; 14 bases are shared with TRBD2. Looked up from germline, CDR1 is DFQATT and CDR2 is SNEGSKA (reference sequence). The V segment lost 6 bases and the J segment 1 base; nucleotides outside the gene matches: 11. The CDR3 runs 18 residues. This CDR3 reads CSAPTSGRGGGSYNEQFF. DNA of the CDR3: TGCAGTGCCCCGACTAGCGGGAGGGGCGGGGGGTCCTACAATGAGCAGTTCTTC.

This clonotype was counted a few times. The chain carries TRBV7-3 and TRBJ1-5, with D maybe TRBD1 (6 bases). CDR1 and CDR2 from the germline V gene are SGHTA and FQGTGA. Trimming shortened V by 7 bases and J by 1 base, and 20 bases separated the two germline ends. This CDR3 region has 17 residues. CDR3: CASTMLGGRGSNQPQHF. Here the CDR3 DNA reads TGTGCCAGCACCATGTTGGGGGGGCGGGGGAGCAATCAGCCCCAGCATTTT.

This clonotype was seen only once. One end of the junction varies from germline; a read error may be responsible. This chain connects TRBV7-7 to TRBJ2-2, with D possibly being TRBD2 (6 bases). The CDR3 is 16 residues long. The germline CDR1 and CDR2 sequences are SSHAT and FNYEAQ (reference sequence). The CDR3 sequence is CASSPRAEAGPGELFF. The CDR3 DNA reads TGTGCTAGCAGCCCCCGAGCTGAGGCGGGACCCGGGGAGCTGTTTTTT.

The CDR3 sequence: CASTTGTGIYNEQYF. The CDR3 DNA is TGTGCCAGCACTACCGGGACAGGGATCTACAATGAGCAGTACTTC. This sequence joins TRBV2 and TRBJ2-7, with 9 bases matching TRBD1. The CDR3 is 15 amino acids. V shed 7 bases and J 7 bases; nucleotides not matched to a gene: 14. The V gene's germline CDR1 is SNHLY and CDR2 FYNNEI.